The clone carrying this T cell receptor beta chain was seen once. What it recognizes is unknown. The sample has other DNA sequences that encode this CDR3 too. The entry originates in a study of T cell responses to AZD1222 COVID-19 vaccine. V lost 0 bases and J lost 5, with 5 bases in between. CDR1 is SGHRS and CDR2 is YFSETQ in the germline V gene. This CDR3 has 12 amino acids. General study results and limits: None of the repertoires were sampled until the peak T cell response had passed. Seropositive at baseline were only 5 or 6 AZD1222 recipients. A mostly white British donor set with more females was recruited, and clonal diversity was possibly underestimated.

TCRdb's table, derived via immunoSEQ multiplex PCR, lists solely in-frame clones and lacks some. The table shows roughly 120,000 clones, with roughly nine tenths occurring only once. The TCR originated in an adult in good health. This material consisted of peripheral blood, taken on day 0 of AZD1222 vaccination. The chain employs TRBV5-1 and TRBJ1-2; D is undetermined. The CDR3 DNA reads as TGCGCCAGCAGCTTGGACACATATGGCTACACCTTC. The encoded protein is CASSLDTYGYTF.